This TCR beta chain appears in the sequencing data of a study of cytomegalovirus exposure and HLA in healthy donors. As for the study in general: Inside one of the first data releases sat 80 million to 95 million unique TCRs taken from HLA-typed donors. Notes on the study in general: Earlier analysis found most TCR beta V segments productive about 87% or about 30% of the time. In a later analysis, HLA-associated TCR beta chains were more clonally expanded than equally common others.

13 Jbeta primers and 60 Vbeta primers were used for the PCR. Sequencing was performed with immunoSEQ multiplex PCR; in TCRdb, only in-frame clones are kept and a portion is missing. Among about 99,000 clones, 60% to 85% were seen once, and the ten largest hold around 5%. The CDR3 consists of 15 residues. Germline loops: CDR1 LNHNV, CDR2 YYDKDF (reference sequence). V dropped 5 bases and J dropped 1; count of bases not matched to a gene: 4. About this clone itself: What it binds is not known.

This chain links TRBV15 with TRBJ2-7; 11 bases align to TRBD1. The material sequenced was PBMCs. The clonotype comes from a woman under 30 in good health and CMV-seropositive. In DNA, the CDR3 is TGTGCCACCAGCGGTGGACAGGGGGCGTCCTACGAGCAGTACTTC. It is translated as CATSGGQGASYEQYF.